This TCR beta chain stems from a study of T cell responses to AZD1222 COVID-19 vaccine. The CDR3 loop spans 11 amino acids. The V end lost 8 bases, the J end lost 5 bases, and 6 bases lay between the germline ends. In germline, CDR1 is KGHDR, CDR2 SFDVKD. Study findings and constraints: Seropositive status at baseline applied to only a handful of AZD1222 recipients. Clonal diversity was possibly underestimated, and the donors were mostly white British, with more females.

Sequencing was performed with immunoSEQ multiplex PCR; in TCRdb, only in-frame clones are kept and a portion is missing. The sample lists roughly 96,000 clones, about 88% seen once, with under 2% in the top ten. Remarks on this clone: Its antigen remains unknown.

This specimen was peripheral blood, taken on day 0 of AZD1222 vaccination. The genes are TRBV24-1 and TRBJ2-1; D call uncertain. This receptor was identified in an adult in good health. In nucleotides, the CDR3 is TGTGCCACCACGGGTAACAATGAGCAGTTCTTC. It codes for CATTGNNEQFF.